The sequence of this T cell receptor (beta chain) was determined in a study of blood T cell repertoires in COVID-19. Study-wide background: In each case, the material was cDNA or gDNA derived from T cells, B-cell-depleted T cells, or PBMCs.

V was clipped by 2 bases and J by 5 bases; unmatched bases: 13. The germline V gene encodes CDR1 MNHEY and CDR2 SMNVEV (reference sequence). The CDR3 has 18 residues. In the study's own analysis: Amplification from reference gene primers served as the basis for estimated nucleated cell counts. TCRdb's copy holds only in-frame clones and misses some; the assay was immunoSEQ multiplex PCR. That table furnishes V, J and clone size, whereas the DNA furnished D and trimming. The top ten clones hold approximately 6.2% of a sample with over 200,000 clones, 80% to 90% of them seen once. This TCR derives from a man in his sixties who had recovered from COVID-19. Sequencing was done on a sample of peripheral blood. J is TRBJ2-5 and V is TRBV27, with 11 nucleotides matching TRBD2. The CDR3 here is CASSLGTLAGGRRETQYF. For the CDR3, the DNA is TGTGCCAGCAGTTTAGGGACCTTAGCGGGAGGGCGGAGGGAGACCCAGTACTTC.